The next 3 T cell receptor beta chains were all read from a single sample in a study of T cell clonality in common variable immunodeficiency. Clones were sequenced by immunoSEQ multiplex PCR, and TCRdb holds only the in-frame ones, with some missing. The data show over 15,000 clones, with none appearing a single time. Study observations and caveats: In common variable immunodeficiency, TCR beta chains reportedly carried fewer deletions and N-nucleotide insertions.

These TCRs' antigens remain unknown. Source material: peripheral blood mononuclear cells. All receptors come from a human donor with common variable immunodeficiency.

This clone showed up many times. Coverage ceases 3 residues before the CDR3 finishes, and the germline J gene fills in the end. V usage is TRBV10-3 and J usage is TRBJ1-2; 7 bases agree with TRBD1. Germline CDR1 and CDR2: ENHRY and SYGVKD. J was trimmed by 7 bases and V by 10 bases; bases with no gene match: 12. The CDR3 is made up of 13 amino acids. CDR3: CATRREGASGYTF. Partial CDR3 DNA: TGTGCCACACGGAGGGAGGGGGCCTCTGGC.

By frequency in the sample, this clone is medium-sized. The read falls 3 residues short of the CDR3 end, and the missing part is taken from the germline J gene. V and J are TRBV20-1 and TRBJ1-2, with a weak D call TRBD1 (6 bases). Looked up from germline, CDR1 is DFQATT and CDR2 is SNEGSKA (reference sequence). The CDR3 length is 12 residues. The covered CDR3 bases are TGCAGTGCTAGAGTCCAGGGGCAGGGC. It is translated as CSARVQGQG. The whole CDR3 protein is CSARVQGQGYTF.

This clone has a handful of counts. The sequence runs out 3 residues before the end of the CDR3; the remainder is reconstructed from the germline J gene. The chain carries TRBV2 and TRBJ2-1; perhaps TRBD2 as D (5 bases). Deletions cut 5 bases from V and 7 bases from J, with 12 bases between. CDR3 length equals 13 residues. Germline CDR1 reads SNHLY; CDR2 reads FYNNEI. The sequenced CDR3 bases are TGTGCCAGCAGTACGGGCCCGGGGAATGAG. As protein: CASSTGPGNE. The CDR3, in full, reads CASSTGPGNEQFF.